The rows below give T cell receptor beta chains drawn from one sample of a study of CD8+ T cells in alopecia areata. Data came from immunoSEQ multiplex PCR; TCRdb stores just in-frame clones and leaves some out. This sample carries some 190,000 clones, more than 55% of them seen once, and the ten largest clones take 1% to 1.5%. Sequencing was performed on CD4+ T cells sorted from blood, taken at week 44, from a patient treated with tofacitinib. All receptors come from a human donor with alopecia areata. Each CDR3 is given with its conserved first and last residue. Each record gives: V gene, D gene, J gene, clone size, CDR3 protein, CDR3 DNA. A D gene is named only where the DNA matches it firmly. Not all rows give a size; the values are once, few, many and, for expanded clones, a class.

v_call: TRBV6-4
d_call: NA
j_call: TRBJ2-2
clone_size: NA
cdr3_aa: CASSDSGPTGELFF
cdr3_nt: TGTGCCAGCAGTGACTCAGGGCCCACCGGGGAGCTGTTTTTT

v_call: TRBV29-1
d_call: TRBD1
j_call: TRBJ1-1
clone_size: NA
cdr3_aa: CSDHGQGSAFF
cdr3_nt: TGCAGCGACCATGGACAGGGATCTGCTTTCTTT

v_call: TRBV30
d_call: NA
j_call: TRBJ2-3
clone_size: NA
cdr3_aa: CAWDRRGGDTQYF
cdr3_nt: TGTGCCTGGGACCGGCGAGGGGGAGATACGCAGTATTTT

v_call: TRBV7-2
d_call: TRBD2
j_call: TRBJ2-2
clone_size: NA
cdr3_aa: CASSSGGNTGELFF
cdr3_nt: TGTGCCAGCAGCTCGGGGGGTAACACCGGGGAGCTGTTTTTT

v_call: TRBV5-1
d_call: TRBD2
j_call: TRBJ2-1
clone_size: few
cdr3_aa: CASSLSSGRSSEQFF
cdr3_nt: TGCGCCAGCAGCTTGTCTAGCGGGCGATCTTCTGAGCAGTTCTTC

v_call: TRBV6-5
d_call: NA
j_call: TRBJ2-5
clone_size: NA
cdr3_aa: CASSYSFRTNQETQYF
cdr3_nt: TGTGCCAGCAGTTACTCTTTCAGAACTAATCAAGAGACCCAGTACTTC

v_call: TRBV7-2
d_call: NA
j_call: TRBJ2-6
clone_size: NA
cdr3_aa: CASSSAGGSGANVLTF
cdr3_nt: TGTGCCAGCAGCTCCGCCGGGGGCTCTGGGGCCAACGTCCTGACTTTC

v_call: TRBV25-1
d_call: NA
j_call: TRBJ2-6
clone_size: once
cdr3_aa: CASSARTGANVLTF
cdr3_nt: TGTGCCAGCAGTGCCAGGACAGGGGCCAACGTCCTGACTTTC

v_call: TRBV10-3
d_call: NA
j_call: TRBJ2-3
clone_size: few
cdr3_aa: CAISESNLASDTQYF
cdr3_nt: TGTGCCATCAGTGAGTCGAACCTAGCTTCAGATACGCAGTATTTT

v_call: TRBV7-2
d_call: NA
j_call: TRBJ2-3
clone_size: NA
cdr3_aa: CASSWGTVSTDTQYF
cdr3_nt: TGTGCCAGCAGCTGGGGGACGGTTAGCACAGATACGCAGTATTTT

v_call: TRBV29-1
d_call: NA
j_call: TRBJ1-1
clone_size: NA
cdr3_aa: CSVAGFSTEAFF
cdr3_nt: TGCAGCGTTGCGGGTTTTAGCACTGAAGCTTTCTTT

v_call: TRBV29-1
d_call: NA
j_call: TRBJ2-3
clone_size: NA
cdr3_aa: CSARGRVTDTQYF
cdr3_nt: TGCAGCGCGAGGGGCAGGGTAACAGATACGCAGTATTTT

v_call: TRBV29-1
d_call: NA
j_call: TRBJ2-1
clone_size: NA
cdr3_aa: CSVGGRVGAEQFF
cdr3_nt: TGCAGCGTTGGGGGCAGGGTGGGGGCTGAGCAGTTCTTC

v_call: TRBV7-3
d_call: NA
j_call: TRBJ2-5
clone_size: NA
cdr3_aa: CASSLSNRETQYF
cdr3_nt: TGTGCCAGCAGCTTAAGTAATCGAGAGACCCAGTACTTC

v_call: TRBV25-1
d_call: TRBD1
j_call: TRBJ2-5
clone_size: NA
cdr3_aa: CASSDGQVQETQYF
cdr3_nt: TGTGCCAGCAGTGACGGACAGGTCCAAGAGACCCAGTACTTC

v_call: TRBV30
d_call: TRBD1
j_call: TRBJ1-5
clone_size: NA
cdr3_aa: CAWSVGTGGEQPQHF
cdr3_nt: TGTGCCTGGAGTGTCGGGACAGGCGGAGAGCAGCCCCAGCATTTT

v_call: TRBV4-1
d_call: NA
j_call: TRBJ2-5
clone_size: NA
cdr3_aa: CASSQAGTQETQYF
cdr3_nt: TGCGCCAGCAGCCAAGCGGGGACCCAAGAGACCCAGTACTTC

v_call: TRBV15
d_call: NA
j_call: TRBJ2-5
clone_size: NA
cdr3_aa: CATSRVGGAGETQYF
cdr3_nt: TGTGCCACCAGCAGAGTAGGAGGGGCCGGAGAGACCCAGTACTTC